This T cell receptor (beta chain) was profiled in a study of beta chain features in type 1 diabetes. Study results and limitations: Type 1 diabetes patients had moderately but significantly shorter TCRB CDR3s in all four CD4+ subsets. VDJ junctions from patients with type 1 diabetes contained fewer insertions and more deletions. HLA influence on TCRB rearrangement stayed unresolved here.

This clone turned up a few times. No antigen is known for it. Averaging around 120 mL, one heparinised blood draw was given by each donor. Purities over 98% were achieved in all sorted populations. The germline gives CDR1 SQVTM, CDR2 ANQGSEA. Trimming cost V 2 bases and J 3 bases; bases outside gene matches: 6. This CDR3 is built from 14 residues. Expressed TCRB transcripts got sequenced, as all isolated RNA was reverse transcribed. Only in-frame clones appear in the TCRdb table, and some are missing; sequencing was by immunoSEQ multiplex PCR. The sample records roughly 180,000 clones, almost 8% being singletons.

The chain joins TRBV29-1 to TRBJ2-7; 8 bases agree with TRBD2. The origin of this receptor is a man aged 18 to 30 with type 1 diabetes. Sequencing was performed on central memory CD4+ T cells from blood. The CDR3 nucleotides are TGCAGCGTTGAACTAGCGGGTCCGTACTACGAGCAGTACTTC. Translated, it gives CSVELAGPYYEQYF.